This paragraph reports one TCR beta chain. The antigen remains undetermined. Here immunoSEQ multiplex PCR was the method, and the copy in TCRdb shows in-frame clones only, minus some. The table has about 150,000 clones, about 89% seen once; the top ten hold roughly 1.2%. These data originate in a study of T cell responses to AZD1222 COVID-19 vaccine. Study-wide results and limits: It was only a handful of AZD1222 recipients who were seropositive at baseline. With two AZD1222 doses given, Spike-specific TCR breadth and depth both rose. Donors were chiefly white British, with a greater number of females, and clonal diversity was perhaps underestimated.

The sample in question was peripheral blood, obtained 28 days after the second AZD1222 dose. This TCR was recovered from an adult who received the AZD1222 COVID-19 vaccine.

For the CDR3, the DNA is TGTGCCAGCAGGGGTGACGAGCAGTACTTC. The encoded protein is CASRGDEQYF. This chain connects TRBV27 to TRBJ2-7; unclear D gene. CDR1 is MNHEY and CDR2 is SMNVEV in the germline V gene (reference sequence). The CDR3 covers 10 residues. V lost 6 bases to trimming and J lost 5 bases, with 5 bases between them.